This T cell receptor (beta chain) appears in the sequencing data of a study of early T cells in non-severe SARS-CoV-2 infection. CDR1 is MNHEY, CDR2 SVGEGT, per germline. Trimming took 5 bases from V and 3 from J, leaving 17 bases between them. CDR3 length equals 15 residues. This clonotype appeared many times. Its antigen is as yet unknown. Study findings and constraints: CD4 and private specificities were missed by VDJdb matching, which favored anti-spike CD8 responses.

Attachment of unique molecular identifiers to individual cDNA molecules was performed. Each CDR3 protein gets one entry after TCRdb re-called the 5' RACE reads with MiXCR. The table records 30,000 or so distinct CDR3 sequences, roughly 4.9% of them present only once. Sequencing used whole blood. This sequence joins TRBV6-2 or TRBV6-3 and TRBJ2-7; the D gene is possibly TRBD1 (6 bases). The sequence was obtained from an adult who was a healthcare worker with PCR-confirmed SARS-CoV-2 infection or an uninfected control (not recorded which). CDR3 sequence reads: CASSRTGTPSYEQYF. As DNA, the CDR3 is TGTGCCAGCAGTCGAACCGGGACACCTAGCTACGAGCAGTACTTC.